This T cell receptor (beta chain) comes out of a study of blood T cells in healthy people across ages. Next came a second PCR, run for about 7 to 12 cycles, which used a sample-barcoded 5' primer along with a J-beta primer mix. Each cDNA molecule, via a template-switch adaptor with 12 random nucleotides, was tagged. A single record per CDR3 protein comes from TCRdb applying MiXCR to the 5' RACE reads. The repertoire includes around 800,000 distinct CDR3 sequences, more than 35% of them detected once, and around a sixth sits in the top ten. With 3 bases clipped from V and 12 bases from J, the junction kept 11 bases outside the gene matches. The CDR3 runs 16 residues.

The receptor was isolated from a man aged 80 or over in good health. Sequencing used blood. The chain employs TRBV12-3 or TRBV12-4 and TRBJ2-1, with TRBD2 identical over 13 bases. DNA of the CDR3: TGTGCCAGCAGTTTGGGGTTGGGACTAGCGGGAACTGGGCAGTTCTTC. This codes for CASSLGLGLAGTGQFF.